One sample yielded the 21 T cell receptor beta chains listed below, sequenced in a study of cytomegalovirus exposure and HLA in healthy donors. The PCR ran on 60 Vbeta and 13 Jbeta primers. Here immunoSEQ multiplex PCR was the method, and the copy in TCRdb shows in-frame clones only, minus some. The sample gives under 150,000 clones, around 81% of which show up once; roughly 1.8% is in the top ten. Sequencing was performed on PBMCs. These receptors were taken from a woman aged 50 to 60 in good health and CMV-seronegative.

The chain links TRBV9 to TRBJ2-1, with a weak D call TRBD2 (5 bases). The CDR3 runs to 13 residues. V lost 0 bases to trimming and J lost 7 bases, with 8 bases between them. CDR1 is SGDLS, CDR2 YYNGEE, per germline. CDR3 amino acids: CASSVGLANEQFF. The CDR3 DNA sequence: TGTGCCAGCAGCGTAGGTTTAGCGAATGAGCAGTTCTTC.

The sample holds one count of this clone. CDR3 in amino acids: CASSEPGLAGTDTQYF. The CDR3 DNA sequence: TGTGCCAGCAGTGAACCGGGACTAGCGGGAACAGATACGCAGTATTTT. The rearrangement uses TRBV25-1 and TRBJ2-3, with 13 nucleotides matching TRBD2. V shed 2 bases, J shed 3 bases, and the junction held 2 bases outside the gene matches. The V gene's germline CDR1 is MGHDK and CDR2 SYGVNS. This CDR3 is built from 16 residues.

The chain is built from TRBV18 and TRBJ1-5, with TRBD1 matching over 9 bases. The CDR3 has 16 residues. Germline lookup yields CDR1 KGHSH and CDR2 LQKENI. V shed 2 bases, J shed 5 bases, and the junction held 7 bases outside the gene matches. CDR3 nucleotide sequence: TGTGCCAGCTCACCAAGGACAGGGGCCGTGGATCAGCCCCAGCATTTT. Protein: CASSPRTGAVDQPQHF.

The J gene is TRBJ2-7, the V gene TRBV6-6; D is undetermined. The CDR3 extends over 14 amino acids. From germline, CDR1 is MNHNY and CDR2 SVGAGI (reference sequence). The ends were cut back, 2 bases at V and 0 bases at J, with 8 bases in the middle. This chain's CDR3 is CASSYRRSSYEQYV. In DNA, the CDR3 is TGTGCCAGCAGTTACCGACGGAGCTCCTACGAGCAGTACGTC.

The V gene is TRBV7-9, the J gene TRBJ2-7; TRBD2 is a possible D gene (6 bases). Trimming left V 2 bases short and J 4 bases short, with 18 bases between. The CDR3 runs 16 residues. Germline V CDR1 and CDR2: SEHNR, FQNEAQ (reference sequence). The CDR3 bases are TGTGCCAGCAGCTTATATCGGGGGTTGGGCGGGTACGAGCAGTACTTC. This codes for CASSLYRGLGGYEQYF.

The gene calls are TRBV19 and TRBJ1-3; D perhaps matches TRBD1 (6 bases). V shed 3 bases and J shed 4 bases, with 10 bases lying between them. CDR1 LNHDA and CDR2 SQIVND come from the germline V gene (reference sequence). The CDR3 covers 14 residues. CDR3 region: CASSIRDRGNTIYF. For the CDR3, the DNA is TGTGCCAGTAGTATCCGCGACAGGGGAAACACCATATATTTT.

The DNA for the CDR3 is TGTGCCAGCTCCCCCGGGACTAGCAGCCATGAGCAGTTCTTC. Amino acid sequence: CASSPGTSSHEQFF. The gene calls are TRBV18 and TRBJ2-1; 9 bases align to TRBD2. The CDR3 sequence is 14 residues long. Looked up from germline, CDR1 is KGHSH and CDR2 is LQKENI. Trimming at V came to 6 bases and at J to 8 bases, leaving 8 bases not matched to a gene.

The rearrangement joins TRBV10-3 to TRBJ2-7; D is unclear. The CDR3 covers 14 residues. The V and J ends lost 3 bases and 1 base respectively, with 10 bases between them. The germline V gene has CDR1 ENHRY and CDR2 SYGVKD. The CDR3 DNA follows: TGTGCCATCAGTGATGGTGGGCTGTCCTACGAGCAGTACGTC. It specifies CAISDGGLSYEQYV.

The V call is TRBV28, the J call TRBJ1-4; D is ambiguous. V dropped 2 bases and J dropped 6 bases, with 4 bases sitting between them. Germline CDR1 and CDR2: MDHEN and SYDVKM. The CDR3 extends over 12 amino acids. The CDR3 DNA sequence: TGTGCCAGCAGTTTAAGAGATGAAAAACTGTTTTTT. As protein: CASSLRDEKLFF.

The V call is TRBV19, the J call TRBJ2-1, with a tentative D call TRBD1 (6 bases). Trimming removed 5 bases from V and 0 bases from J, with 14 bases in between. Germline loops: CDR1 LNHDA, CDR2 SQIVND (reference sequence). The CDR3 runs 16 residues. The DNA of the CDR3 is TGTGCCAGTAGTGCCCAGGGGACGAGCTCCTACAATGAGCAGTTCTTC. Protein product: CASSAQGTSSYNEQFF.

Regarding this clone: This sample also contains other DNA sequences that code for the same CDR3. The chain combines TRBV30 with TRBJ2-7; tentatively, D is TRBD1 (5 bases). Germline-derived CDR1 and CDR2 are GTSNPN and SVGIG (reference sequence). V lost 3 bases and J 2 bases, leaving 11 bases between the germline ends. The CDR3 totals 13 residues. CDR3 protein: CAWSLRRAYEQYF. In DNA, the CDR3 is TGTGCCTGGAGCCTCCGCAGGGCCTACGAGCAGTACTTC.

V gene TRBV4-3 combines with J gene TRBJ2-5; TRBD1 matches 9 bases. Per the germline V gene, CDR1 is LGHNA and CDR2 is YSLEER. The CDR3 runs 13 residues. The J segment lost 5 bases and the V segment lost 4 bases, leaving 2 bases of the junction unmatched. The CDR3 region has the DNA TGCGCCAGCAGCCTTGGACAGGGGGAGACCCAGTACTTC. Its protein product is CASSLGQGETQYF.

The rearrangement joins TRBV7-9 to TRBJ2-1; TRBD1 agrees at 11 bases. J lost 5 bases, V lost 4 bases, and 4 bases had no gene match. CDR1 SEHNR and CDR2 FQNEAQ come from the germline V gene (reference sequence). There are 15 residues in the CDR3. DNA of the CDR3: TGTGCCAGCAGCTACGGGACAGGGGGGAACAATGAGCAGTTCTTC. It yields the protein CASSYGTGGNNEQFF.

As DNA, the CDR3 is TGTGCCAGCAGCTTAGATCGGGGCAGGGAGGACACTGAAGCTTTCTTT. As protein: CASSLDRGREDTEAFF. This sequence joins TRBV11-3 and TRBJ1-1; tentatively, D is TRBD1 (5 bases). With 0 bases removed from V and 3 bases from J, the gap between germline ends came to 14 bases. CDR1 and CDR2 (germline): SGHNT, YENEEA. This CDR3 is 16 amino acids long. Drawing the rest from reference TRBV11-3 and TRBJ1-1, the complete variable domain is EAGVVQSPRYKIIEKKQPVAFWCNPISGHNTLYWYLQNLGQGPELLIRYENEEAVDDSQLPKDRFSAERLKGVDSTLKIQPAELGDSAVYLCASSLDRGREDTEAFFGQGTRLTVV.

This clone was seen more than once but under ten times. This rearrangement joins TRBV28 to TRBJ1-2; possibly TRBD1 for D (5 bases). With 3 bases removed from V and 7 bases from J, the gap between germline ends came to 15 bases. The CDR3 has 14 residues. In germline, CDR1 is MDHEN, CDR2 SYDVKM. This CDR3 reads CASSLGGATGGYTF. CDR3 nucleotide sequence: TGTGCCAGCAGTTTGGGAGGGGCCACGGGTGGCTACACCTTC.

J is TRBJ1-1 and V is TRBV7-2; tentatively, D is TRBD1 (5 bases). The CDR3 has 13 amino acids. Germline values: CDR1 SGHTA, CDR2 FQGNSA. V gave up 3 bases and J gave up 3 bases, with 8 bases separating them. In DNA form, the CDR3 reads TGTGCCAGCAGCTTGAAAGGGGACACTGAAGCTTTCTTT. Translated: CASSLKGDTEAFF. The whole variable domain, filled in from reference TRBV7-2 and TRBJ1-1, reads GAGVSQSPSNKVTEKGKDVELRCDPISGHTALYWYRQSLGQGLEFLIYFQGNSAPDKSGLPSDRFSAERTGGSVSTLTIQRTQQEDSAVYLCASSLKGDTEAFFGQGTRLTVV.

The chain links TRBV4-2 to TRBJ1-1; D is perhaps TRBD1 (6 bases). This CDR3 is built from 18 residues. Germline lookup yields CDR1 LGHNA and CDR2 YNFKEQ. Trimming stripped 4 bases from V and 0 bases from J, with 21 bases between. The DNA of the CDR3 is TGTGCCAGCAGCCCCCGCCCCCGGGACATTATAATGAACACTGAAGCTTTCTTT. Translating gives CASSPRPRDIIMNTEAFF.

V and J are TRBV2 and TRBJ1-1; perhaps TRBD1 as D (6 bases). Germline V gene data show CDR1 as SNHLY and CDR2 as FYNNEI. The CDR3 sequence is 14 residues long. Trimming left V 5 bases short and J 1 base short, with 11 bases between. The CDR3 sequence is CASSTTGQNTEAFF. The CDR3 DNA reads TGTGCCAGCAGTACAACAGGGCAGAACACTGAAGCTTTCTTT.

This clone was seen more than once but under ten times. The V call is TRBV18, the J call TRBJ2-2; D gene unclear. This CDR3 contains 16 residues. The V and J ends lost 2 bases and 2 bases respectively, with 12 bases between them. CDR1 and CDR2 (germline): KGHSH, LQKENI. CDR3 bases: TGTGCCAGCTCACCAAGCCCCCCATCCAACACCGGGGAGCTGTTTTTT. Translation gives CASSPSPPSNTGELFF. The variable domain in full, completed from reference TRBV18 and TRBJ2-2, reads NAGVMQNPRHLVRRRGQEARLRCSPMKGHSHVYWYRQLPEEGLKFMVYLQKENIIDESGMPKERFSAEFPKEGPSILRIQQVVRGDSAAYFCASSPSPPSNTGELFFGEGSRLTVL.

The chain couples TRBV4-2 to TRBJ2-6, with a possible D match to TRBD2 (5 bases). The CDR3 spans 19 residues. V was trimmed by 3 bases and J by 0 bases, leaving 18 bases between them. Germline V lookup: CDR1 LGHNA, CDR2 YNFKEQ. The DNA for the CDR3 is TGTGCCAGCAGCCAGGGGTCGGGGTTTCTGCACTCTGGGGCCAACGTCCTGACTTTC. It yields the protein CASSQGSGFLHSGANVLTF.

The rearrangement joins TRBV5-4 to TRBJ2-7, with a possible D match to TRBD1 (5 bases). CDR1 and CDR2 (germline): SGHNT, YYREEE (reference sequence). The CDR3 runs 12 residues. V lost 2 bases to trimming and J lost 6 bases, with 9 bases between them. The CDR3 DNA sequence: TGTGCCAGCAGCTTCTCAGGGTCCGAGCAGTACGTC. Amino acids: CASSFSGSEQYV.